This T cell receptor (beta chain) emerged from a study of molecular identifiers for immune sequencing clone quantification. TCRdb itself ran the PCR reads through MiXCR, one entry per CDR3 protein. The sample has 90,000 to 120,000 distinct CDR3 sequences; 36% are singletons. As regards this clonotype: Antigen: not known.

CDR3 length: 14 amino acids. V lost 0 bases, J lost 7 bases, and 10 bases lay in between. Germline assignment: CDR1 LGHNA and CDR2 YNFKEQ. Study-level findings and limits: Identical TCR molecules can share a barcode, and this sharing could underestimate highly expanded clone sizes. It was shown that clones above 20 RNA copies held over 98% of effector molecules, but under 1% in naive cells.

Sequencing used naive CD8+ T cells from blood, with Jurkat cell RNA spiked in. As to subset: FACS-sorted CD8+CD4-CCR7+CD45RA+ naive T cells. The gene calls are TRBV4-2 and TRBJ2-1; unclear D gene. This TCR came from a human donor in good health. Some libraries in this study had Jurkat cell RNA spiked in. This chain's CDR3 is CASSQEPHGNEQFF. CDR3 coding DNA: TGTGCCAGCAGCCAAGAACCCCACGGTAATGAGCAGTTCTTC.